The subject of this entry is one T cell receptor beta chain. Its antigen remains unknown. TCRdb's table, derived via immunoSEQ multiplex PCR, lists solely in-frame clones and lacks some. The data hold around 46,000 clones, with around 84% observed a single time. These data belong to a study of OX40 agonist ivuxolimab in advanced cancers. About the study: Partial response was recorded in three patients: one hepatocellular carcinoma and two cutaneous melanoma cases. Overall study results and limits: The mean number of expanded clones was higher in CD8+ T cells than in CD4+.

The TCR comes from an adult with an advanced solid tumor such as melanoma, head and neck, liver or kidney cancer. The specimen was CD4+ or CD8+ T cells sorted from blood, collected in a trial of the OX40 agonist ivuxolimab.

Here the CDR3 reads CASTYRGYEQYF. CDR3 DNA sequence: TGTGCCAGCACCTACAGAGGCTACGAGCAGTACTTC. The chain links TRBV25-1 to TRBJ2-7; D not certain. The CDR3 spans 12 residues. Germline loops: CDR1 MGHDK, CDR2 SYGVNS. The germline V and J ends were trimmed by 7 bases and 3 bases, with 10 bases remaining between them.